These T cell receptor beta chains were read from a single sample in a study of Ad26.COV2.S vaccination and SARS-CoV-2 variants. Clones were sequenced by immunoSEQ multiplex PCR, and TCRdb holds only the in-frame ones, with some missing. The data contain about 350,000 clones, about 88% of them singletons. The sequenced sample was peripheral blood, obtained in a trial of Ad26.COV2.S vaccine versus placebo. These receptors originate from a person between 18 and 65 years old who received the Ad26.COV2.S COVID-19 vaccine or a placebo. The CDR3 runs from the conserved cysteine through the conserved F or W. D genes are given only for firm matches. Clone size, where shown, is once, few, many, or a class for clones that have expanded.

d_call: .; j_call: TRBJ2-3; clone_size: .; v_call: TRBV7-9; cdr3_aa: CASSLGSVTDTQYF; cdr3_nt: TGTGCCAGCAGCTTAGGGAGCGTCACAGATACGCAGTATTTT
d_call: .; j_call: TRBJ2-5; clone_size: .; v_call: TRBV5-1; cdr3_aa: CASSPRALQETQYF; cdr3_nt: TGCGCCAGCAGCCCTCGGGCCCTCCAAGAGACCCAGTACTTC
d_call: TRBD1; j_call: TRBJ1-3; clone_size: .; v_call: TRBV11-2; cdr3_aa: CASSSTRSPTGQLGTIYF; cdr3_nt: TGTGCCAGCAGCTCAACCCGATCGCCGACAGGGCAGTTGGGCACCATATATTTT
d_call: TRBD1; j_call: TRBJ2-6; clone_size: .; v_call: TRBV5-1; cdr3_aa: CASSFRRGQGTSGANVLTF; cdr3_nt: TGCGCCAGCAGCTTTAGGAGAGGACAGGGGACCTCTGGGGCCAACGTCCTGACTTTC
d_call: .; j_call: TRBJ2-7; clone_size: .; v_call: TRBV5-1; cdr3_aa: CASSLGGQDSYEQYF; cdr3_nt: TGCGCCAGCAGCTTGGGAGGACAAGACTCCTACGAGCAGTACTTC
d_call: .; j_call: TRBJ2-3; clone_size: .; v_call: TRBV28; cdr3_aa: CASSLRADTQYF; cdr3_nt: TGTGCCAGCAGTTTAAGAGCAGATACGCAGTATTTT
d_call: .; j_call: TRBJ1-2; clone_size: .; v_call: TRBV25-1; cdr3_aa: CASSEYAGYGYTF; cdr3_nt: TGTGCCAGCAGTGAATATGCAGGCTATGGCTACACCTTC
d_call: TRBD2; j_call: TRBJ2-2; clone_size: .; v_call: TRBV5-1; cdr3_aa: CASSLAGRGTGELFF; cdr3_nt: TGCGCCAGCAGCTTGGCAGGGAGGGGCACCGGGGAGCTGTTTTTT
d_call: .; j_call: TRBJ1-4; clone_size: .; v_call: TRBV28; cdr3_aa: CASSLSSASNEKLFF; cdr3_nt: TGTGCCAGCAGTTTATCTTCAGCTTCTAATGAAAAACTGTTTTTT
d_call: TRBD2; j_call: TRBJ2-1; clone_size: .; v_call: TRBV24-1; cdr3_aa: CATDSGLADNEQFF; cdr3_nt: TGTGCCACAGACTCGGGACTAGCGGACAATGAGCAGTTCTTC
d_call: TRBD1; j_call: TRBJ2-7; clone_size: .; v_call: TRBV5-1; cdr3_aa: CASKLEGQGSYEQYF; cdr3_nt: TGCGCCAGCAAGCTTGAAGGACAGGGTTCCTACGAGCAGTACTTC
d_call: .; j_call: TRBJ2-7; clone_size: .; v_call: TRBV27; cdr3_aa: CASSFGTGTYEQYF; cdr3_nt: TGTGCCAGCAGTTTTGGGACTGGAACCTACGAGCAGTACTTC
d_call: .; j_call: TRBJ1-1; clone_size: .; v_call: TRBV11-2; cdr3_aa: CASSLTDSSLGTEAFF; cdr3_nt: TGTGCCAGCAGCTTAACGGACAGTTCGCTGGGCACTGAAGCTTTCTTT
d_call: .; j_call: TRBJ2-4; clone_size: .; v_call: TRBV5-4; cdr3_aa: CASSSREDIQYF; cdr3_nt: TGTGCCAGCAGCTCCAGGGAGGACATTCAGTACTTC
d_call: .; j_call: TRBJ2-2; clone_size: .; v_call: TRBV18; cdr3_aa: CASSPTGTGELFF; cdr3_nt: TGTGCCAGCTCACCGACGGGCACCGGGGAGCTGTTTTTT
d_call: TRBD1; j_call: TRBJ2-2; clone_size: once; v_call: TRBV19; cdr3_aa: CASSPGTGPGELFF; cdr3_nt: TGTGCCAGTAGTCCCGGGACAGGGCCCGGGGAGCTGTTTTTT
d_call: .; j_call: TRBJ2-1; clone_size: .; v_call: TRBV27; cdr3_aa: CASSIGGGATFF; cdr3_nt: TGTGCCAGCAGCATAGGAGGGGGAGCCACGTTCTTC
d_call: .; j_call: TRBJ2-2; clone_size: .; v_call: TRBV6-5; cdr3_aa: CASSYSGQTNTGELFF; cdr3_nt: TGTGCCAGCAGTTACTCGGGTCAGACGAACACCGGGGAGCTGTTTTTT
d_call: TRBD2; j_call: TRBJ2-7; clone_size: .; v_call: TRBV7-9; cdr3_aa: CASSLGGANSYEQYF; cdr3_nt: TGTGCCAGCAGCTTGGGAGGGGCCAACTCCTACGAGCAGTACTTC
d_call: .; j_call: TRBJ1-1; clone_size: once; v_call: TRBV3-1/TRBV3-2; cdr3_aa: CASGIDGNTEAFF; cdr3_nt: TGTGCCAGCGGGATTGACGGGAACACTGAAGCTTTCTTT
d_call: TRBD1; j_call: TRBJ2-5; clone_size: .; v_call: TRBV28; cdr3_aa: CASSTIPGGEETQYF; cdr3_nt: TGTGCCAGCAGTACCATCCCAGGGGGCGAGGAGACCCAGTACTTC
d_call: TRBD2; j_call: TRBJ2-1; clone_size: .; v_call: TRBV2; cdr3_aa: CASRGLAGGPYNEQFF; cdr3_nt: TGTGCCAGCAGGGGACTAGCGGGGGGGCCTTACAATGAGCAGTTCTTC